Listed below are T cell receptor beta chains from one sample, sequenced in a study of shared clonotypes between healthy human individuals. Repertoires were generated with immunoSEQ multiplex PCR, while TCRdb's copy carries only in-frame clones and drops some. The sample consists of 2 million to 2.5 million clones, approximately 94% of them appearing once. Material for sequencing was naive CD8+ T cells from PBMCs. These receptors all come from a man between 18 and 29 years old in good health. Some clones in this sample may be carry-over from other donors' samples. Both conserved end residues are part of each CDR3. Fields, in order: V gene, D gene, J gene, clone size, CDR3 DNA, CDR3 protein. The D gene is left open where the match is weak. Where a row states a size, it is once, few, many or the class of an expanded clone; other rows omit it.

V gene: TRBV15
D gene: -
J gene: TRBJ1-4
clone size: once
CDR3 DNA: TGTGCCACCAGCAGGAGACGGGCAACTAATGAAAAACTGTTTTTT
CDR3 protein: CATSRRRATNEKLFF

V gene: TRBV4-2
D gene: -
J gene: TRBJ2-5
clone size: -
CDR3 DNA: TGTGCCAGCAGTGGACAGCAAGAGACCCAGTACTTC
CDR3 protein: CASSGQQETQYF

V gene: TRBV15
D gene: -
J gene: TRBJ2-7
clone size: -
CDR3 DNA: TGTGCCACCAGCAGAGTTGAATCCGAGCAGTACTTC
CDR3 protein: CATSRVESEQYF

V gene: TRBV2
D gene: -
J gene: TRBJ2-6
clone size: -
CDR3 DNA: TGTGCCAGCAGCGAAGGTCGAGGGGCCAACGTCCTGACTTTC
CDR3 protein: CASSEGRGANVLTF

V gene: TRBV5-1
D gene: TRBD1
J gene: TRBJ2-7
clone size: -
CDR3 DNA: TGCGCCAGCAGCTACACCGGGACAGCGTCCTACGAGCAGTACTTC
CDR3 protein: CASSYTGTASYEQYF

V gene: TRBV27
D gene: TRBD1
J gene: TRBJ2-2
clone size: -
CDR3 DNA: TGTGCCAGCAGTCCCACCCCCGACAGGGGGAACACCGGGGAGCTGTTTTTT
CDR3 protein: CASSPTPDRGNTGELFF

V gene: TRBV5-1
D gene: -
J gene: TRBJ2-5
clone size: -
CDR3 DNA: TGCGCCAGCACCGAAGTCGGGACACTCTTGGAGGAGACCCAGTACTTC
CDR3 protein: CASTEVGTLLEETQYF

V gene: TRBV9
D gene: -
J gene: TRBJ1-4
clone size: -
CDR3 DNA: TGTGCCAGCAGCTCCTTGGACGGATATAATGAAAAACTGTTTTTT
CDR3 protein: CASSSLDGYNEKLFF

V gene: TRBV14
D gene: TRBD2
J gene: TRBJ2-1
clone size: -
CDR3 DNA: TGTGCCAGCAGCCAAGATCTCTACCAGGGACTAGCGGGAAACAATGAGCAGTTCTTC
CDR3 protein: CASSQDLYQGLAGNNEQFF

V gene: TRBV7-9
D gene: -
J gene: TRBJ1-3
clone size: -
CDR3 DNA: TGTGCCAGCAGCTCCGGTAGAGTTGGGGCTTGGAACACCATATATTTT
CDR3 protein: CASSSGRVGAWNTIYF

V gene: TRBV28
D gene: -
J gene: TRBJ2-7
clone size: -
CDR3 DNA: TGTGCCAGCACCCTAGGGGGGTCCTACGAGCAGTACTTC
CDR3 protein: CASTLGGSYEQYF

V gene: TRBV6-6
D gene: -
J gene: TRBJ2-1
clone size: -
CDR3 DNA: TGTGCCAGGATCCCGAGTAGTGAGCAGTTCTTC
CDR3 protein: CARIPSSEQFF

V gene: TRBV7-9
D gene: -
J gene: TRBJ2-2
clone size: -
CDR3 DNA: TGTGCCAGCAGCCCGGGACTTTACACCGGGGAGCTGTTTTTT
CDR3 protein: CASSPGLYTGELFF

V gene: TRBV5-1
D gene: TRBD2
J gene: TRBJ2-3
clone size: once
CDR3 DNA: TGCGCCAGCAGCTTGGAACTAGCGGCAGATACGCAGTATTTT
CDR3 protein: CASSLELAADTQYF

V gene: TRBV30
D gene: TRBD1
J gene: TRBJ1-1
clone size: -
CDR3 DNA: TGTGCCTGGAAGGCAGCAGGGGGCGCGAGCACTGAAGCTTTCTTT
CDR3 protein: CAWKAAGGASTEAFF

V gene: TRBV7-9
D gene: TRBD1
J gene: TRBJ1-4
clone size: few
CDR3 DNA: TGTGCCAGCAGCGTGGGGACAGTATCTAATGAAAAACTGTTTTTT
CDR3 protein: CASSVGTVSNEKLFF

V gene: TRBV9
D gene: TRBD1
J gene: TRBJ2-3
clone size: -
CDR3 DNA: TGTGCCAGCAGCCGTGCCGGGACAGCCACAGATACGCAGTATTTT
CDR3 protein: CASSRAGTATDTQYF

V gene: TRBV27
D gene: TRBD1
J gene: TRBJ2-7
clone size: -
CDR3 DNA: TGTGCCAGCAGTTCCCGGGACAGGGGTTGGGAGCAGTACTTC
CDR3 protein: CASSSRDRGWEQYF

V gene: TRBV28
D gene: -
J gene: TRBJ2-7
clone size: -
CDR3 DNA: TGTGCCAGCACCGCTTACCAGGGGCCGGTTGTGGAGCAGTACTTC
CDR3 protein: CASTAYQGPVVEQYF

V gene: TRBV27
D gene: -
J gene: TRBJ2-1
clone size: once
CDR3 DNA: TGTGCCAGCAGTTTTTCGGGCTATGAGCAGTTCTTC
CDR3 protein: CASSFSGYEQFF

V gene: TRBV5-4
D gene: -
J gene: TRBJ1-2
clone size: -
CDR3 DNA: TGTGCCAGCAGCTTCAGGGGTTCTAACTATGGCTACACCTTC
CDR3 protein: CASSFRGSNYGYTF

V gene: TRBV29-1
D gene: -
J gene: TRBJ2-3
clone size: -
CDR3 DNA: TGCAGCGTTCTGGCTAGCACAGATACGCAGTATTTT
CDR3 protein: CSVLASTDTQYF

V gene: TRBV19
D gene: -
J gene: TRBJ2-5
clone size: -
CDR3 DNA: TGTGCCAGTAGTGGTCGGCAGGGAGAGACCCAGTACTTC
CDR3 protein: CASSGRQGETQYF

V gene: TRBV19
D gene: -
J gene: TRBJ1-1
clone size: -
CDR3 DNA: TGTGCCAGTAGTATGGGCAGGGGTCCTGAAGCTTTCTTT
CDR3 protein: CASSMGRGPEAFF

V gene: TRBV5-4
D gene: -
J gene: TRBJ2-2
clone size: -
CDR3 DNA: TGTGCCAGCAGCTTGTTTCCAGGGGCGACGAACACCGGGGAGCTGTTTTTT
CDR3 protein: CASSLFPGATNTGELFF

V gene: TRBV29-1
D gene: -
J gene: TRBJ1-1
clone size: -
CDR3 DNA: TGCAGCGCCGAGGGGGGTCAAACTGAAGCTTTCTTT
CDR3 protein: CSAEGGQTEAFF

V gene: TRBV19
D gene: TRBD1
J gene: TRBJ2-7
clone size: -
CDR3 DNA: TGTGCCAGTAGTGCCGGGACAGGGGCCTACGAGCAGTACTTC
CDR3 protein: CASSAGTGAYEQYF

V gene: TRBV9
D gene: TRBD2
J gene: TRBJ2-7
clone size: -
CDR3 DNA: TGTGCCAGCAGCGTATGGGCTAGCGGGAGCTACGAGCAGTACTTC
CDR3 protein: CASSVWASGSYEQYF

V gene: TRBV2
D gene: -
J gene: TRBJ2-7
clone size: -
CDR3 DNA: TGTGCCAGCAGTGAGGGACGGCCTCCCGAGCAGTACTTC
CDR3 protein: CASSEGRPPEQYF

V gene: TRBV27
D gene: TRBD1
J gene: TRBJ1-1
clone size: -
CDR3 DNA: TGTGCCAGCAGTTTAACGACAGGGTTGAACACTGAAGCTTTCTTT
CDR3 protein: CASSLTTGLNTEAFF

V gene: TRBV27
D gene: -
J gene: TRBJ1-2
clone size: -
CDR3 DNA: TGTGCCAGCAGTCGCTTAGGGGGGGTTCAAAACTATGGCTACACCTTC
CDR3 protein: CASSRLGGVQNYGYTF

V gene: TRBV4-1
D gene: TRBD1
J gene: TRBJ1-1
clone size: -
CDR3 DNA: TGCGCCAGCAGCCGTAAACAGGGGGCTCCTGAAGCTTTCTTT
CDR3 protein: CASSRKQGAPEAFF

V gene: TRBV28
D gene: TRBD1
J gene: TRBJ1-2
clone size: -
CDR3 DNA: TGTGCCAGCAGTGGTCGGGACAGAGTATACTATGGCTACACCTTC
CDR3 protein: CASSGRDRVYYGYTF

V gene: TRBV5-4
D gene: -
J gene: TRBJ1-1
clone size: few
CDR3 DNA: TGTGCCAGCAGCGGCTACTCACCGGGGACCGCTTTCTTT
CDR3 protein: CASSGYSPGTAFF

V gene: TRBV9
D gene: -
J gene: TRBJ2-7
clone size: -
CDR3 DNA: TGTGCCAGCAGCGTAGGGCCTAGCGTCTCCTACGAGCAGTACTTC
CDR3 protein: CASSVGPSVSYEQYF

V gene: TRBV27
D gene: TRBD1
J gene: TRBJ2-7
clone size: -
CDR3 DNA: TGTGCCAGCAGGCCGGACAGGGCCCAACGAAAACACTACGAGCAGTACTTC
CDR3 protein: CASRPDRAQRKHYEQYF

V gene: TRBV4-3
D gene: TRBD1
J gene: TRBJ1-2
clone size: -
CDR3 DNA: TGCGCCAGCAGCCAACGTAAAGGACAGGGCATCCATGGCTACACCTTC
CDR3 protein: CASSQRKGQGIHGYTF

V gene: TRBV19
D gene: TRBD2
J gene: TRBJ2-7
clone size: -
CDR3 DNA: TGTGCCAGCGGGACTGGCGCGGGAGTGTGGGAGCAGTACTTC
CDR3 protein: CASGTGAGVWEQYF

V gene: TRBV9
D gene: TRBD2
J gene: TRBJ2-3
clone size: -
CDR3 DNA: TGTGCCAGCAGCTACAGCGGGAGAGGCGCAGATACGCAGTATTTT
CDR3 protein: CASSYSGRGADTQYF

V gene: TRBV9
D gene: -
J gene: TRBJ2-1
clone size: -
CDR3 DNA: TGTGCCAGCAGCGCTAATCCCGGGACGGGAAATTACAATGAGCAGTTCTTC
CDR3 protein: CASSANPGTGNYNEQFF

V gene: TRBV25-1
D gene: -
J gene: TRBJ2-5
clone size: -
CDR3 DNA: TGTGCCAGCAGTAAGGGGCAGGGGTTTGGAGAGACCCAGTACTTC
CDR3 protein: CASSKGQGFGETQYF